These T cell receptor beta chains were read from a single sample in a study of cytomegalovirus exposure and HLA in healthy donors. TCRdb's copy holds only in-frame clones and misses some; the assay was immunoSEQ multiplex PCR. The table includes about 140,000 clones, 84% detected once. Sequencing was carried out using PBMCs. These receptors were obtained from a woman in her 30s in good health and CMV-seronegative. Both conserved end residues are part of each CDR3. The order of the fields is V gene, clone size, D gene, J gene, CDR3 protein, CDR3 DNA. A D gene is named only where the DNA matches it firmly. Clone size is given for some rows only: seen once, a few or many times, or a class if the clone is expanded.

TRBV6-6,.,.,TRBJ2-7,CASSYQLASGYEQYF,TGTGCCAGCAGTTATCAACTAGCTTCTGGATACGAGCAGTACTTC
TRBV19,.,.,TRBJ1-4,CASSDPRGGSGNEKLFF,TGTGCCAGTAGCGACCCTCGGGGAGGGTCTGGTAATGAAAAACTGTTTTTT
TRBV7-2,.,TRBD1,TRBJ1-6,CASSLRGLVSGSPLHF,TGTGCCAGCAGCTTAAGGGGGCTCGTTTCGGGTTCACCCCTCCACTTT
TRBV5-4,.,TRBD1,TRBJ1-1,CASSWDRGVNTEAFF,TGTGCCAGCAGCTGGGACAGGGGGGTGAACACTGAAGCTTTCTTT
TRBV5-1,once,TRBD2,TRBJ2-2,CASSLRLAGNTGELFF,TGCGCCAGCAGCTTGAGGCTAGCGGGTAACACCGGGGAGCTGTTTTTT
TRBV28,.,TRBD1,TRBJ2-2,CASSSDREGPGELFF,TGTGCCAGCAGTAGCGACAGGGAAGGGCCCGGGGAGCTGTTTTTT
TRBV5-1,.,.,TRBJ2-5,CASSDQTLETQYF,TGCGCCAGCTCTGACCAGACATTGGAGACCCAGTACTTC
TRBV28,once,.,TRBJ1-2,CASKPPTGFGYTF,TGTGCCAGCAAACCTCCGACAGGATTTGGCTACACCTTC
TRBV20-1,.,TRBD1,TRBJ1-2,CSASTGTAYTF,TGCAGTGCTAGTACCGGGACAGCCTACACCTTC
TRBV12-5,.,TRBD1,TRBJ2-2,CASGRGTGANTGELFF,TGTGCTAGTGGCAGAGGGACAGGAGCGAACACCGGGGAGCTGTTTTTT
TRBV6-8,.,.,TRBJ2-7,CASSRRAAFSYEQYF,TGTGCCAGCAGTCGCAGGGCAGCCTTCTCCTACGAGCAGTACTTC
TRBV5-1,once,TRBD1,TRBJ2-5,CASSPLPGQGVTQETQYF,TGCGCCAGCAGCCCCCTACCGGGACAGGGTGTAACACAAGAGACCCAGTACTTC
TRBV6-6,.,TRBD1,TRBJ2-3,CASKDRDTDTQYF,TGTGCCAGCAAGGACAGGGACACAGATACGCAGTATTTT
TRBV6-5,.,.,TRBJ2-5,CASSYSQGSWKTQYF,TGTGCCAGCAGTTACAGTCAGGGGTCGTGGAAGACCCAGTACTTC
TRBV4-1,.,TRBD1,TRBJ1-2,CASRPTGDLYGYTF,TGCGCCAGCAGGCCGACAGGGGACCTCTATGGCTACACCTTC
TRBV7-9,few,TRBD1,TRBJ1-6,CASSSQGVTGSPLHF,TGTGCCAGCAGCTCACAGGGGGTGACGGGATCACCCCTCCACTTT
TRBV27,once,TRBD1,TRBJ1-5,CASSRSYLTGRQPQHF,TGTGCCAGCAGTCGATCCTATTTGACAGGGCGTCAGCCCCAGCATTTT
TRBV5-1,.,.,TRBJ2-2,CASSLANTGELFF,TGCGCCAGCAGCTTGGCTAACACCGGGGAGCTGTTTTTT
TRBV9,.,TRBD1,TRBJ2-7,CASSVAGTGTGEQYF,TGTGCCAGCAGCGTAGCCGGGACAGGGACGGGTGAGCAGTACTTC
TRBV5-1,.,TRBD1,TRBJ2-7,CASSLGGWTGYYEQYF,TGCGCCAGCAGCTTGGGCGGCTGGACAGGGTACTACGAGCAGTACTTC
TRBV29-1,.,TRBD1,TRBJ2-1,CSVGSLATGKPNEQFF,TGCAGCGTTGGGTCCTTGGCGACAGGGAAGCCCAATGAGCAGTTCTTC
TRBV2,.,.,TRBJ1-2,CASSDRECTF,TGTGCCAGCAGTGACAGGGAATGCACCTTC
TRBV29-1,.,.,TRBJ2-5,CSVEYPEIRTVQETQYF,TGCAGCGTTGAGTACCCCGAAATACGGACAGTTCAAGAGACCCAGTACTTC
TRBV5-6,.,.,TRBJ2-7,CASSSPGDDYEQYF,TGTGCCAGCAGCTCCCCAGGTGATGACTACGAGCAGTACTTC
TRBV2,.,TRBD1,TRBJ1-6,CARLGQGGSPLHF,TGTGCCAGGTTGGGACAGGGGGGTTCACCCCTCCACTTT